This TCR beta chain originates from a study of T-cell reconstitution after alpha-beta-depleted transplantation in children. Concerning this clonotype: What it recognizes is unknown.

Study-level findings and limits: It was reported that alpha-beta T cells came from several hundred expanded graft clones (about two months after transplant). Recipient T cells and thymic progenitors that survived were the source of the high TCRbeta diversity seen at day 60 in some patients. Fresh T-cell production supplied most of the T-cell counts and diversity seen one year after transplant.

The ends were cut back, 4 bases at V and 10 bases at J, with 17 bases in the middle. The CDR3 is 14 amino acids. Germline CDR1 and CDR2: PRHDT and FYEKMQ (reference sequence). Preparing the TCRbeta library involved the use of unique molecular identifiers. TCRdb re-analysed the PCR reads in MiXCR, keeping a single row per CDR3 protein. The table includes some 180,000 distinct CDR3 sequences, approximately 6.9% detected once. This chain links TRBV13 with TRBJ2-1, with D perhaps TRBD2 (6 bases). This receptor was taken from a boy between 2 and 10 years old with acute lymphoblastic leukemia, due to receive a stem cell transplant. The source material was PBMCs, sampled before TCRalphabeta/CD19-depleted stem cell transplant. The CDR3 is CASSSRDSIREQFF. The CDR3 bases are TGTGCCAGCAGCTCCCGGGACTCCATAAGGGAGCAGTTCTTC.